This T cell receptor (beta chain) was obtained from a study of blood T cell repertoires in COVID-19. Background on the study: Samples of COVID-19 (acute and convalescent) were obtained from the United States, Italy and Spain. Nucleic acid was either cDNA or gDNA, and it came from T cells, B-cell-depleted T cells, or PBMCs.

Original analysis: For nucleated cells, counts were estimated from reference gene primer amplification. Clones were sequenced by immunoSEQ multiplex PCR, and TCRdb holds only the in-frame ones, with some missing. V and J calls and clone size are those listed in that table; D and trimming were worked out from the DNA. The sample shows 130,000 to 150,000 clones, 85% to 90% of them seen only once. The V end was cut by 6 bases, the J end by 1 base, with 12 bases between. Germline loops: CDR1 SGHTA, CDR2 FQGNSA. The length of the CDR3 is 14 residues. Cohort placement rested on clinical history that participants reported themselves.

The V and J genes are TRBV7-2 and TRBJ1-1, with D possibly being TRBD1 (5 bases). This clonotype was sampled from a woman aged 25 to 39 with acute COVID-19. The specimen was PBMCs or T cells enriched from blood (not recorded which). The CDR3 loop is CASSPRGKNTEAFF. CDR3 nucleotides: TGTGCCAGCAGTCCTAGGGGAAAGAACACTGAAGCTTTCTTT.